Below, one T cell receptor (beta chain) is given with its context. The germline CDR1 and CDR2 sequences are LNHDA and SQIVND (reference sequence). CDR3 length: 13 residues. Trimming cost V 5 bases and J 5 bases, with 12 bases left between them. The sample originates from a study of blood T cell repertoires in COVID-19. Study details: COVID-19 samples from acute and convalescent phases originated in the United States, Italy and Spain. Nucleic acid was either cDNA or gDNA, and it came from T cells, B-cell-depleted T cells, or PBMCs.

Patients of the Seattle cohort, enrolled during active infection, were followed longitudinally. Under the authors' procedure: Reference gene primer amplification in the assay estimated nucleated cell counts. Profiled with immunoSEQ multiplex PCR; TCRdb holds only in-frame clones, not every one. The DNA gave D and trimming, while V, J and clone size come from that table. Here the sample spans about 210,000 clones, approximately 85% being singletons. This clonotype originated in a woman in her 70s with COVID-19, enrolled during active disease. Material: peripheral blood. The chain is built from TRBV19 and TRBJ1-1, with no clear D. CDR3: CASSRRGITEAFF. As DNA, the CDR3 is TGTGCCAGTAGTCGGCGGGGTATAACTGAAGCTTTCTTT.